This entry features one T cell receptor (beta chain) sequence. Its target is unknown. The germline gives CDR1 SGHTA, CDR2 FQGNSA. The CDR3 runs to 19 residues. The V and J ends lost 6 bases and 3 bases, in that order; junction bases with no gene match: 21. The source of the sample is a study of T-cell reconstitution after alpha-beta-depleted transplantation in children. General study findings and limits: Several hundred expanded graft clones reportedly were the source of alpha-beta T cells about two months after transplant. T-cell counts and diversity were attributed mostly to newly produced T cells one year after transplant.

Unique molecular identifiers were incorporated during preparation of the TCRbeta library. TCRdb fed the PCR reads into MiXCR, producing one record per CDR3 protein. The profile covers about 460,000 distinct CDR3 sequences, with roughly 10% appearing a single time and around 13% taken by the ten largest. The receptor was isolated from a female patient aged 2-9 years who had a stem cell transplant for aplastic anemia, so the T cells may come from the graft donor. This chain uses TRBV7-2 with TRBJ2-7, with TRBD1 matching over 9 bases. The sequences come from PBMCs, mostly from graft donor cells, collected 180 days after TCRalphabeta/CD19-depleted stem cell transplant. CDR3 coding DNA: TGTGCCAGCAGTCTTATCGTTAGTTTAGTAGGGACAGGGATCTACGAGCAGTACTTC. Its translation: CASSLIVSLVGTGIYEQYF.